The entry below gives a single T cell receptor (beta chain) sequence along with its context. The target antigen is unknown. V dropped 4 bases and J dropped 3; count of bases not matched to a gene: 5. Per germline, CDR1 MNHNS and CDR2 SASEGT. CDR3 length: 15 residues. The data derive from a study of radiation and T cells in renal cell carcinoma. Study observations and caveats: From baseline, blood top tumor clonotypes peaked at 2 weeks post-radiation.

TCRdb keeps only in-frame clones here, not all; method: immunoSEQ multiplex PCR. The repertoire holds 130,000 to 150,000 clones, approximately 90% seen once, with around 13% in the top ten. Time point given: baseline pretreatment blood. Treatment reported: 15 Gy SBRT to primary tumor, nephrectomy 4 weeks later. After SBRT, blood was collected at 2 and 4 weeks, plus baseline. This renal cell carcinoma was of the clear cell type. This clonotype originated in a woman in her 50s with renal cell carcinoma. The starting material was blood, obtained from a patient whose treatment included radiotherapy and nephrectomy. The genes are TRBV6-1 and TRBJ2-3; 9 bases agree with TRBD2. CDR3 sequence: CASSVAGVRTDTQYF. CDR3 DNA: TGTGCCAGCAGTGTAGCGGGGGTGAGGACAGATACGCAGTATTTT.